This T cell receptor beta chain is drawn from a study of cytomegalovirus exposure and HLA in healthy donors. Study-wide results and limits: Later, an analysis found that common viral pathogens appeared to be linked with several of the most significant clusters. Across all donors, roughly uniform sequencing depth was an assumption of the presence/absence analyses.

Use of 60 Vbeta and 13 Jbeta primers characterized the PCR. Sequencing used immunoSEQ multiplex PCR; TCRdb keeps in-frame clones, though not all of them. The sample gives 90,000 to 140,000 clones, 76% of which show up once; about 7.5% is in the top ten. Trimming removed 8 bases from V and 5 bases from J; junction bases left unmatched: 5. This CDR3 has 12 residues. Germline loops: CDR1 MNHEY, CDR2 SMNVEV (reference sequence). On this clone itself: What it binds is not known.

This chain uses TRBV27 with TRBJ2-7; 8 positions match TRBD1. The sequence was obtained from a man in his forties in good health and CMV-seropositive. Specimen: PBMCs. This CDR3 reads CASLRGPHEQYF. CDR3 sequence (DNA): TGTGCCAGCCTCAGGGGGCCCCACGAGCAGTACTTC.